This paragraph covers one T cell receptor (beta chain) sequence. The table lists this clone with a count of one. What this receptor recognizes is not known. There are no base qualities to consult, and no much larger clone falls within one base. The data were taken from a study of T cell responses to AZD1222 COVID-19 vaccine (dated by TCRdb to the early 2020s). Study-wide context: TCR sequencing covered roughly 230 trial participants: about 210 given two doses of AZD1222 and about 26 given two doses of MenACWY control vaccine. Trial participants were enrolled into age subgroups of 18-55, 56-69 and 70-plus years, which contained around 140, 26 and 57 TCR-sequenced participants, respectively. Broad study findings and their caveats: Epitopes outside the regions mutated in the B.1.351 and B.1.1.7 variants were reportedly recognized by nearly half of the unique spike-specific TCRs. Conclusions about previously exposed vaccinees are limited because only six or seven AZD1222 recipients were SARS-CoV-2 seropositive at baseline. Because no day 14 peak-response samples were available, repertoires were characterized only after the peak T cell response. The vaccine-associated CD4 TCRs covered the entire spike protein, and the dominant responses fell in regions 160-218 and 743-854. Participants were mostly white British, with more females than males. The authors suggested clonal diversity may have been underestimated. Spike-specific TCR breadth and depth rose significantly after two AZD1222 doses compared with day 0 and with MenACWY recipients. In the small 56-69-year group, the increase in depth fell short of significance, most likely because of low power.

Interpreted using the paper, the time point label stands for: about 28 days (+/-7) after the second vaccine dose. AZD1222 recipients given second doses at about 4 weeks or at about 12 weeks were pooled, since spike-specific TCR depth and breadth were not found to differ between the two schedules. The vaccinee samples were drawn from two UK trials, COV001 and COV002, one of which was a single-blind randomized controlled phase 2/3 trial testing AZD1222 (ChAdOx1 nCoV-19) in healthy adults. Trial participant PBMC samples were collected at day 0 and day 28 after the second dose for TCRbeta chain sequencing. The CDR3 regions of human TCRbeta chains were subjected to immunosequencing. In the source study's methods: Repertoire TCRs were matched against a reference library of SARS-CoV-2-specific TCRs generated with the MIRA antigen-specificity platform. Breadth was defined as the fraction of unique TCRs that were SARS-CoV-2-associated, and depth was defined as the fraction of total T cells that were SARS-CoV-2-associated. Using the MIRA data, each spike-specific TCR was mapped to the spike region that the TCR reacts to and placed in a CD4 or CD8 class. Log10-transformed breadth and depth values were compared by one-way ANOVA with Sidak's multiple comparisons tests. Imported from immuneACCESS, the table was reduced by TCRdb to in-frame sequences with V and J called. These copies leave out some clones; in studies compared against another copy, an unresolved V gene accounts for under half, and the cause of the remainder is not known. V, J and clone size are taken as reported in that table, and D and trimming were inferred from the DNA itself. In all, the sample holds about 110,000 clones, and 70% to 90% of those were seen once. The ten largest clones add up to about 15% of the sample.

Germline trimming: 3 bases from V, 7 bases from J; junction bases outside gene matches: 3. Taken from the germline V gene (reference sequence), the CDR1 and CDR2 loops are MNHEY and SMNVEV. Taken from cysteine to phenylalanine, the CDR3 has 14 residues. CDR3 DNA only is kept here, 42 bases in frame from base 1. In this chain, TRBV27 is recombined with TRBJ1-4, with 9 bases matching TRBD1. The clonotype was recovered from an adult who received the AZD1222 COVID-19 vaccine. The input for sequencing was peripheral blood, taken 28 days after the second AZD1222 dose. The DNA is as follows: TGTGCCAGCAGTTTGGGACAGGGAGGTGAAAAACTGTTTTTT. This yields the protein CASSLGQGGEKLFF.